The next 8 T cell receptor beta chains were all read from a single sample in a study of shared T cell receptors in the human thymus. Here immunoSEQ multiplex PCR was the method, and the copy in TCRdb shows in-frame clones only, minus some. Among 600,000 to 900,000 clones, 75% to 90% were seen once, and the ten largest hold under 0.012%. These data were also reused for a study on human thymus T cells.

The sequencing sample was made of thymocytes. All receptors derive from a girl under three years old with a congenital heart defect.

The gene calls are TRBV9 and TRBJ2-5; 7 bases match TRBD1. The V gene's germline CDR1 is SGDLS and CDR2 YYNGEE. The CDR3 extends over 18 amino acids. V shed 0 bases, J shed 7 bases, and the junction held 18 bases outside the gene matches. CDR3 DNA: TGTGCCAGCAGCGTAGCTGGGACAGATTACATCCAAGACCGGACCCAGTACTTC. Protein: CASSVAGTDYIQDRTQYF. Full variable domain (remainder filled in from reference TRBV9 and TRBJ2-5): DSGVTQTPKHLITATGQRVTLRCSPRSGDLSVYWYQQSLDQGLQFLIQYYNGEERAKGNILERFSAQQFPDLHSELNLSSLELGDSALYFCASSVAGTDYIQDRTQYFGPGTRLLVL.

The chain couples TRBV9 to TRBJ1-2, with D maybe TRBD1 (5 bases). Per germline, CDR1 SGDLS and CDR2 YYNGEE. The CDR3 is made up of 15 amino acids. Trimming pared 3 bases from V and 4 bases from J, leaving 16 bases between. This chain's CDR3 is CASSEPSEGLYGYTF. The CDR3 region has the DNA TGTGCCAGCAGCGAGCCCTCCGAGGGACTCTATGGCTACACCTTC.

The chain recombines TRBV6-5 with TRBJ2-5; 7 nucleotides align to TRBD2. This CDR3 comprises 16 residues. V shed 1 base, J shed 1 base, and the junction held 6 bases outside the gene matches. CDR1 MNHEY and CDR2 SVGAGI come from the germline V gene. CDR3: CASSYWGGGPQETQYF. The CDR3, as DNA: TGTGCCAGCAGTTACTGGGGCGGGGGACCCCAAGAGACCCAGTACTTC.

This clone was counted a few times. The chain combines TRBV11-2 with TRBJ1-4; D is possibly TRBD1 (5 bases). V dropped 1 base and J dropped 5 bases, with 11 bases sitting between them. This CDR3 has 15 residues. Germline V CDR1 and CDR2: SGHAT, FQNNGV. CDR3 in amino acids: CASSLVAQGNEKLFF. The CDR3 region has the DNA TGTGCCAGCAGCTTAGTTGCGCAGGGCAATGAAAAACTGTTTTTT.

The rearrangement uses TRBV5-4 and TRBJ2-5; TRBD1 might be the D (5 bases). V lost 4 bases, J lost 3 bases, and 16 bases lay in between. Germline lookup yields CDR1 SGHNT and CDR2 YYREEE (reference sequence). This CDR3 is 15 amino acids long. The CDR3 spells CASSLLQGQEETQYF. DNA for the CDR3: TGTGCCAGCAGCCTCCTCCAGGGTCAGGAAGAGACCCAGTACTTC. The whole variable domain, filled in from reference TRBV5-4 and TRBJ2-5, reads ETGVTQSPTHLIKTRGQQVTLRCSSQSGHNTVSWYQQALGQGPQFIFQYYREEENGRGNFPPRFSGLQFPNYSSELNVNALELDDSALYLCASSLLQGQEETQYFGPGTRLLVL.

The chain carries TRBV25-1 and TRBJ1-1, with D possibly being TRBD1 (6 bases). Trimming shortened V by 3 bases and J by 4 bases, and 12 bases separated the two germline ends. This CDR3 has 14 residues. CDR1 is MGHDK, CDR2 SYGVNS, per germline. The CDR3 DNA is TGTGCCAGCAGTGACGGGGAAGGGGGCACTGAAGCTTTCTTT. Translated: CASSDGEGGTEAFF. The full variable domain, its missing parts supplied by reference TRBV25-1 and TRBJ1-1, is EADIYQTPRYLVIGTGKKITLECSQTMGHDKMYWYQQDPGMELHLIHYSYGVNSTEKGDLSSESTVSRIRTEHFPLTLESARPSHTSQYLCASSDGEGGTEAFFGQGTRLTVV.

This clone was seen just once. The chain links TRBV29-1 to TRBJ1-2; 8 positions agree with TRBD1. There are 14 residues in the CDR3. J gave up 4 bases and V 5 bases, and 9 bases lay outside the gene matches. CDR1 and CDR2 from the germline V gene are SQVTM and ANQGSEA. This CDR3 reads CSVLQGVDFYGYTF. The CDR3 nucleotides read TGCAGCGTTTTACAGGGGGTCGACTTCTATGGCTACACCTTC.

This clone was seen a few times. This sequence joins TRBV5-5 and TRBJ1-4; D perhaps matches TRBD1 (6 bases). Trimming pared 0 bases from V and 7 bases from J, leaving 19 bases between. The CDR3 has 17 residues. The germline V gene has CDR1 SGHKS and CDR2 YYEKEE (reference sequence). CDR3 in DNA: TGTGCCAGCAGCTTGGGGTTGGTTGGGGGCGTGAGTGAAAAACTGTTTTTT. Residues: CASSLGLVGGVSEKLFF. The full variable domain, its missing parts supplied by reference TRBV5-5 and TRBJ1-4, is DAGVTQSPTHLIKTRGQQVTLRCSPISGHKSVSWYQQVLGQGPQFIFQYYEKEERGRGNFPDRFSARQFPNYSSELNVNALLLGDSALYLCASSLGLVGGVSEKLFFGSGTQLSVL.